The rows below give T cell receptor beta chains drawn from one sample of a study of cytotoxic CD8 clonotypes in ibrutinib-treated CLL. The protocol was immunoSEQ multiplex PCR, while the TCRdb copy is restricted to in-frame clones and leaves out a portion. The table shows 52,000 or so clones, with roughly 54% occurring only once. The specimen was PBMCs, collected at disease progression, from a patient treated with ibrutinib. These receptors came from a human donor with chronic lymphocytic leukemia. Both conserved end residues are part of each CDR3. A D gene is named only where the DNA matches it firmly. The size of a clone is reported for some rows only, either as once, few or many, or as a class for expanded clones.

>TRBV6-5|TRBJ2-3|NA|NA
CASSWRDTDTQYF
TGTGCCAGCAGTTGGAGAGACACAGATACGCAGTATTTT
>TRBV11-2|TRBJ2-7|NA|few
CASSPAGTNSYEQYF
TGTGCCAGCAGCCCCGCCGGGACGAACTCCTACGAGCAGTACTTC
>TRBV9|TRBJ2-4|NA|few
CASSVGSSRGSAKNIQYF
TGTGCCAGCAGCGTAGGCTCGAGCAGAGGGTCGGCCAAAAACATTCAGTACTTC
>TRBV5-1|TRBJ2-3|TRBD2|NA
CASGSGDTDTQYF
TGCGCCAGCGGGAGCGGGGACACAGATACGCAGTATTTT
>TRBV19|TRBJ2-3|TRBD2|few
CASSIARLAGGTDTQYF
TGTGCCAGTAGTATAGCTCGACTAGCGGGGGGCACAGATACGCAGTATTTT
>TRBV5-1|TRBJ2-3|NA|NA
CASSLDSPSDTQYF
TGCGCCAGCAGCTTGGATTCTCCGTCGGATACGCAGTATTTT
>TRBV30|TRBJ1-5|NA|NA
CAWGGKGNQPQHF
TGTGCCTGGGGGGGGAAGGGCAATCAGCCCCAGCATTTT
>TRBV4-1|TRBJ1-1|NA|NA
CASSLQGNTEAFF
TGCGCCAGCAGCTTGCAGGGGAACACTGAAGCTTTCTTT
>TRBV18|TRBJ2-1|TRBD2|NA
CASSPTSGHNEQFF
TGTGCCAGCTCGCCTACTAGCGGACACAATGAGCAGTTCTTC
>TRBV30|TRBJ1-2|NA|NA
CAWSGPVGYTF
TGTGCCTGGTCCGGGCCCGTTGGCTACACCTTC
>TRBV7-8|TRBJ2-7|NA|NA
CASSREYEQYF
TGTGCCAGCAGCCGGGAGTACGAGCAGTACTTC
>TRBV30|TRBJ1-3|NA|NA
CAWSVGGTIYF
TGTGCCTGGAGTGTAGGAGGCACCATATATTTT
>TRBV6-5|TRBJ1-2|NA|few
CASRGDTVEDGYTF
TGTGCCAGCAGAGGGGACACGGTGGAGGATGGCTACACCTTC
>TRBV9|TRBJ2-5|NA|once
CASSVVGDGTQYF
TGTGCCAGCAGCGTAGTAGGGGACGGGACCCAGTACTTC
>TRBV25-1|TRBJ2-1|NA|NA
CASSRAQNNEQFF
TGTGCCAGCAGTCGAGCACAGAACAATGAGCAGTTCTTC
>TRBV19|TRBJ2-7|TRBD2|NA
CASSRSFSGGAAYEQYF
TGTGCCAGTAGCCGCTCTTTTAGCGGGGGAGCCGCCTACGAGCAGTACTTC
>TRBV28|TRBJ2-1|NA|few
CASSLSSNEQFF
TGTGCCAGCAGTTTAAGCTCTAATGAGCAGTTCTTC
>TRBV27|TRBJ1-1|NA|NA
CASSLGASGDTEAFF
TGTGCCAGCAGTTTAGGGGCTTCAGGGGACACTGAAGCTTTCTTT
>TRBV27|TRBJ1-5|TRBD1|NA
CASSTRDRVGQPQHF
TGTGCCAGCAGTACCCGGGACAGGGTGGGGCAGCCCCAGCATTTT
>TRBV18|TRBJ2-7|NA|NA
CASFAGPGYEQYF
TGTGCCAGCTTTGCGGGCCCGGGGTACGAGCAGTACTTC
>TRBV11-2|TRBJ2-2|NA|NA
CASSLTSYTGELFF
TGTGCCAGCAGCTTAACTAGCTACACCGGGGAGCTGTTTTTT
>TRBV28|TRBJ1-2|NA|NA
CASSLSPGVYGYTF
TGTGCCAGCAGTTTAAGTCCAGGGGTCTATGGCTACACCTTC
>TRBV28|TRBJ1-1|NA|few
CASSVSFRGLMNTEAFF
TGTGCCAGCTCAGTTTCGTTCAGGGGACTTATGAACACTGAAGCTTTCTTT
>TRBV13|TRBJ2-7|TRBD2|few
CASSGGGNYEQYF
TGTGCCAGCAGCGGCGGGGGAAACTACGAGCAGTACTTC
>TRBV18|TRBJ1-4|TRBD1|few
CASSLNRGQEKLFF
TGTGCCAGCTCACTGAACAGGGGGCAAGAAAAACTGTTTTTT
>TRBV18|TRBJ2-3|NA|few
CASSPTTDTQYF
TGTGCCAGCTCACCAACCACAGATACGCAGTATTTT
>TRBV9|TRBJ2-3|NA|many
CASSVERQTQYF
TGTGCCAGCAGCGTAGAACGCCAGACGCAGTATTTT
>TRBV4-2|TRBJ1-5|NA|NA
CASSQSGDARGPQHF
TGTGCCAGCAGCCAATCGGGCGACGCCCGGGGGCCCCAGCATTTT
>TRBV6-5|TRBJ2-1|NA|NA
CASSYRNEQFF
TGTGCCAGCAGTTACAGAAATGAGCAGTTCTTC
>TRBV11-3|TRBJ2-5|NA|NA
CASSLVSGVETQYF
TGTGCCAGCAGCTTAGTGTCGGGAGTCGAGACCCAGTACTTC
>TRBV28|TRBJ1-5|NA|NA
CASNLPQGRNQPQHF
TGTGCCAGCAACCTACCCCAGGGGCGCAATCAGCCCCAGCATTTT
>TRBV19|TRBJ1-6|NA|few
CASSLRAMDNSPLHF
TGTGCCAGTAGCCTCAGGGCTATGGATAATTCACCCCTCCACTTT
>TRBV11-3|TRBJ1-1|TRBD1|NA
CASSLGQGATEAFF
TGTGCCAGCAGCTTAGGACAGGGTGCGACTGAAGCTTTCTTT
>TRBV10-3|TRBJ1-5|NA|NA
CAISAGNGDGQPQHF
TGTGCCATCAGTGCAGGGAATGGCGACGGCCAGCCCCAGCATTTT
>TRBV9|TRBJ2-3|NA|NA
CASSVFGGGRTDTQYF
TGTGCCAGCAGCGTATTCGGCGGGGGCCGCACAGATACGCAGTATTTT
>TRBV4-2|TRBJ1-2|NA|NA
CASSPEGVNYGYTF
TGTGCCAGCAGCCCCGAGGGGGTCAACTATGGCTACACCTTC
>TRBV6-1|TRBJ1-5|NA|few
CASSEGYQPQHF
TGTGCCAGCAGTGAAGGATATCAGCCCCAGCATTTT
>TRBV18|TRBJ2-3|TRBD2|NA
CASSPYTSGIDTQYF
TGTGCCAGCTCACCATACACTAGCGGCATAGATACGCAGTATTTT
>TRBV7-2|TRBJ2-5|NA|NA
CASSLGGRGIQETQYF
TGTGCCAGCAGCTTAGGCGGACGGGGGATACAAGAGACCCAGTACTTC
>TRBV21-1|TRBJ2-7|NA|NA
CASSKSLVQRTYEQYF
TGTGCCAGCAGCAAAAGTTTAGTTCAGCGAACCTACGAGCAGTACTTC
>TRBV7-2|TRBJ1-2|NA|few
CASSRPTENYGYTF
TGTGCCAGCAGCCGTCCCACAGAGAACTATGGCTACACCTTC
>TRBV11-2|TRBJ1-1|NA|NA
CASSRQGLGTEAFF
TGTGCCAGCAGCAGGCAGGGGCTCGGCACTGAAGCTTTCTTT
>TRBV6-5|TRBJ1-2|TRBD1|NA
CASSRQGARDGYTF
TGTGCCAGCAGCCGACAGGGGGCCAGGGATGGCTACACCTTC
>TRBV18|TRBJ2-3|NA|few
CASSPLASTDTQYF
TGTGCCAGCTCACCTTTAGCCAGCACAGATACGCAGTATTTT
>TRBV4-2|TRBJ1-2|NA|few
CASSPEVRYGYTF
TGTGCCAGCAGCCCCGAAGTCCGCTATGGCTACACCTTC
>TRBV6-5|TRBJ1-1|NA|NA
CASSYLGEDTEAFF
TGTGCCAGCAGTTACTTGGGGGAAGACACTGAAGCTTTCTTT
>TRBV7-8|TRBJ2-7|NA|NA
CASSSGLGFGYEQYF
TGTGCCAGCAGCTCTGGACTCGGGTTTGGGTACGAGCAGTACTTC
>TRBV14|TRBJ2-2|TRBD2|once
CASSQVPLAGAGELFF
TGTGCCAGCAGCCAAGTTCCCCTAGCGGGAGCCGGGGAGCTGTTTTTT
>TRBV27|TRBJ2-5|NA|NA
CASTRDETQYF
TGTGCCAGCACCAGGGATGAGACCCAGTACTTC
>TRBV7-6|TRBJ2-2|NA|NA
CASSLRPTGELFF
TGTGCCAGCAGCTTACGGCCTACCGGGGAGCTGTTTTTT
>TRBV6-6|TRBJ1-1|TRBD1|NA
CASTRTGGNTEAFF
TGTGCCAGCACCCGGACAGGGGGAAACACTGAAGCTTTCTTT
>TRBV14|TRBJ1-2|TRBD1|NA
CASSQANERAGGYGYTF
TGTGCCAGCAGCCAAGCCAACGAGCGGGCAGGGGGTTATGGCTACACCTTC
>TRBV5-1|TRBJ1-2|NA|NA
CASSRDGSGGYTF
TGCGCCAGCAGCAGGGATGGTTCGGGTGGCTACACCTTC
>TRBV7-2|TRBJ2-3|NA|NA
CASSDRPFRENTDTQYF
TGCGCCAGCAGCGATCGACCGTTCAGGGAAAACACAGATACGCAGTATTTT
>TRBV6-1|TRBJ1-5|NA|few
CASSEALGYGAYQPQHF
TGTGCCAGCAGTGAAGCGCTTGGATACGGGGCATATCAGCCCCAGCATTTT